Listed below are T cell receptor beta chains from one sample, sequenced in a study of blood T cells in healthy people across ages. TCRdb fed the 5' RACE reads into MiXCR, producing one record per CDR3 protein. The sample has around 970,000 distinct CDR3 sequences, roughly 50% seen once. The sample consisted of blood. The receptors come from a woman aged 55 to 70 in good health. Both conserved end residues are part of each CDR3. The order of the fields is D gene, J gene, V gene, clone size, CDR3 protein, CDR3 DNA. The D gene is left open where the match is weak. Clone size is shown for a subset of rows, as once, few, many or a class of expanded clone.

- TRBJ1-2 TRBV20-1 - CSGEQRLGGYTF TGCAGTGGGGAGCAGCGGTTAGGCGGCTACACCTTC
TRBD2 TRBJ2-4 TRBV3-1 few CASSQGEIAGLAKNIQYF TGTGCCAGCAGCCAAGGGGAGATAGCGGGACTAGCCAAAAACATTCAGTACTTC
- TRBJ2-7 TRBV28 - CASSAGSVNEQYF TGTGCCAGCAGCGCGGGATCAGTCAACGAGCAGTACTTC
- TRBJ2-7 TRBV5-6 - CASSGQARGAGEQYF TGTGCCAGCAGCGGCCAGGCAAGAGGGGCGGGTGAGCAGTACTTC
- TRBJ2-7 TRBV3-1 few CASSPTGPNLYEQYF TGTGCCAGCAGCCCTACAGGGCCTAACCTCTACGAGCAGTACTTC
TRBD2 TRBJ2-2 TRBV24-1 - CATSDRASGRASTGELFF TGTGCCACCAGTGATAGAGCTAGCGGGAGGGCGAGCACCGGGGAGCTGTTTTTT
TRBD1 TRBJ1-5 TRBV18 few CASSPTGGRNQPQHF TGTGCCAGCTCTCCAACAGGGGGCAGGAATCAGCCCCAGCATTTT
TRBD2 TRBJ2-1 TRBV5-1 - CASSRGTSGEQFF TGCGCCAGCAGCCGGGGGACTAGCGGTGAGCAGTTCTTC
TRBD2 TRBJ2-5 TRBV9 - CASSVGAGVGETQYF TGTGCCAGCAGCGTAGGGGCGGGAGTGGGTGAGACCCAGTACTTC
- TRBJ2-3 TRBV5-1 - CASSSPQGTDTQYF TGCGCCAGCAGCTCTCCGCAAGGCACAGATACGCAGTATTTT
TRBD2 TRBJ2-5 TRBV4-3 few CASSQDYREGGETQYF TGCGCCAGCAGCCAAGACTATCGGGAGGGTGGAGAGACCCAGTACTTC
TRBD2 TRBJ2-3 TRBV6-5 - CASSWGLAGGDTQYF TGTGCCAGCAGTTGGGGACTAGCGGGAGGAGATACGCAGTATTTT
- TRBJ2-5 TRBV3-1 - CASSPAGWETQYF TGTGCCAGCAGCCCCGCCGGGTGGGAGACCCAGTACTTC
- TRBJ2-7 TRBV7-2 - CASSWDSLLARYEQYF TGTGCCAGCAGCTGGGATTCATTACTAGCCCGGTACGAGCAGTACTTC
- TRBJ2-5 TRBV30 once CAWSRRVAETQYF TGTGCCTGGAGTCGTAGGGTAGCAGAGACCCAGTACTTC
- TRBJ2-2 TRBV4-3 few CASSQGALSGELFF TGCGCCAGCAGCCAAGGGGCTCTGTCCGGGGAGCTGTTTTTT
- TRBJ2-7 TRBV7-2 - CASSPRGAGGSYEQYF TGTGCCAGCAGCCCGCGGGGGGCAGGGGGCTCCTACGAGCAGTACTTC
- TRBJ2-3 TRBV29-1 few CSVEGGSSDTQYF TGCAGCGTTGAAGGTGGGAGCTCAGATACGCAGTATTTT
- TRBJ2-7 TRBV6-6 - CASSYGSYSSYEQYF TGTGCCAGCAGTTACGGGTCCTATAGCTCCTACGAGCAGTACTTC
- TRBJ2-7 TRBV28 - CASRKGVDEQYF TGTGCCAGCAGAAAGGGGGTCGATGAGCAGTACTTC
- TRBJ2-6 TRBV2 - CASKMVGANVLTF TGTGCCAGCAAGATGGTGGGGGCCAACGTCCTGACTTTC
TRBD1 TRBJ1-5 TRBV28 few CASSRYRGSPQHF TGTGCCAGCAGTCGATACAGGGGATCGCCCCAGCATTTT
TRBD2 TRBJ2-7 TRBV29-1 - CSVKGLAQNEQYF TGCAGCGTTAAAGGACTAGCGCAAAACGAGCAGTACTTC
- TRBJ1-1 TRBV20-1 - CSARFTGSGEAFF TGCAGTGCTAGATTTACGGGGTCGGGGGAAGCTTTCTTT
- TRBJ2-4 TRBV11-1 - CASRTTGTGFGEQYF TGTGCCAGCAGGACGACCGGGACGGGCTTCGGGGAGCAGTACTTC
- TRBJ2-1 TRBV7-9 few CASSLRFRVAEYNEQFF TGTGCCAGCAGCTTAAGGTTTCGGGTAGCCGAATACAATGAGCAGTTCTTC
- TRBJ1-1 TRBV4-1 once CASSQQMWGNEAFF TGCGCCAGCAGCCAGCAGATGTGGGGGAATGAAGCTTTCTTT
- TRBJ2-7 TRBV4-1 - CASSQPGDGGYEQYF TGCGCCAGCAGCCAACCCGGGGACGGAGGGTACGAGCAGTACTTC
- TRBJ2-3 TRBV20-1 few CSAGPRVDTQYF TGCAGTGCTGGGCCTAGGGTGGATACGCAGTATTTT
- TRBJ1-4 TRBV2 - CASSEARGRYAKLFF TGTGCCAGCAGTGAAGCGCGCGGCCGATACGCAAAACTGTTTTTT
- TRBJ2-7 TRBV7-2 - CASSPTYRIYEQYF TGTGCCAGCAGCCCAACATACCGTATCTACGAGCAGTACTTC
- TRBJ2-5 TRBV6-1 - CASRIRSWYQETQYF TGTGCCAGCAGGATCAGGAGCTGGTACCAAGAGACCCAGTACTTC
TRBD1 TRBJ2-5 TRBV7-8 - CASSWGQGSWTQYF TGTGCCAGCAGCTGGGGACAGGGGTCGTGGACCCAGTACTTC
- TRBJ2-7 TRBV27 - CASSRPPGYEQYF TGTGCCAGCTCTAGACCCCCGGGGTACGAGCAGTACTTC
TRBD2 TRBJ2-3 TRBV29-1 few CSGLTSGGSTDTQYF TGCAGCGGCCTGACTAGCGGGGGCAGCACAGATACGCAGTATTTT
TRBD2 TRBJ2-2 TRBV27 - CASRSSGGGTGELFF TGTGCCAGCAGGTCTTCGGGAGGGGGCACCGGGGAGCTGTTTTTT
- TRBJ2-7 TRBV28 - CASRGRTPRFSYEQYF TGTGCCAGCAGAGGAAGAACCCCCAGATTCTCCTACGAGCAGTACTTC
- TRBJ2-1 TRBV4-1 - CASSQESRGSNEQFF TGCGCCAGCAGCCAAGAGAGCAGGGGTTCCAATGAGCAGTTCTTC
- TRBJ1-4 TRBV2 - CASSRMIHSTNEKLFF TGTGCCAGCAGTCGGATGATCCATTCAACTAATGAAAAACTGTTTTTT
- TRBJ2-1 TRBV28 - CASSFGASEQFF TGTGCCAGCAGTTTTGGTGCCTCTGAGCAGTTCTTC